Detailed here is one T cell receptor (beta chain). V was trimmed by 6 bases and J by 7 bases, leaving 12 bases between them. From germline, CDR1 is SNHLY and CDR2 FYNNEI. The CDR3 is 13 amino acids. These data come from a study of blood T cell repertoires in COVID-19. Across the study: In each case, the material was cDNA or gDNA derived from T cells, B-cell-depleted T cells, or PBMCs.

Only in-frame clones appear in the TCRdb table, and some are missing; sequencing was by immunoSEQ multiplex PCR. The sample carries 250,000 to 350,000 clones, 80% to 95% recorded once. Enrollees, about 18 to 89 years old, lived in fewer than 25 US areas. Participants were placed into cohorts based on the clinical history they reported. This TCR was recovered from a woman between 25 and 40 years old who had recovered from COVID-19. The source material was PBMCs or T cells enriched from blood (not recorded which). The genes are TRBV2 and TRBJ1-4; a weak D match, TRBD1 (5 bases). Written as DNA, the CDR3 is TGTGCCAGCAGCCAGGGCTTAGCTGAAAAACTGTTTTTT. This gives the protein CASSQGLAEKLFF. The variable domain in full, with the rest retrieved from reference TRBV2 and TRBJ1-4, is EPEVTQTPSHQVTQMGQEVILRCVPISNHLYFYWYRQILGQKVEFLVSFYNNEISEKSEIFDDQFSVERPDGSNFTLKIRSTKLEDSAMYFCASSQGLAEKLFFGSGTQLSVL.